These 15 T cell receptor beta chains were sequenced from one sample in a study of cytomegalovirus exposure and HLA in healthy donors. PCR used 60 Vbeta primers and 13 Jbeta primers. Clones were read by immunoSEQ multiplex PCR, and TCRdb kept only the in-frame ones, dropping some. In the table there are some 130,000 clones, around 80% of which are singletons. Source material: PBMCs. The origin of the receptors is a man aged 30 to 45 in good health.

The chain employs TRBV6-4 and TRBJ1-2; 7 bases are shared with TRBD1. The germline V gene has CDR1 MRHNA and CDR2 SNTAGT. After removal of 5 bases from V and 1 base from J, the junction contained 4 bases not matched to a gene. There are 14 residues in the CDR3. CDR3 amino acids: CASSPGQLNYGYTF. In nucleotides, the CDR3 is TGTGCCAGCAGTCCGGGACAGCTTAACTATGGCTACACCTTC.

The V and J genes are TRBV5-4 and TRBJ2-1, with TRBD2 as a possible D gene (5 bases). The germline CDR1 and CDR2 sequences are SGHNT and YYREEE (reference sequence). The CDR3 consists of 15 residues. Deletions cut 0 bases from V and 3 bases from J, with 10 bases between. The CDR3 nucleotides are TGTGCCAGCAGCTTGGGAGGGAGTGTCTACAATGAGCAGTTCTTC. It codes for CASSLGGSVYNEQFF.

This chain links TRBV5-1 with TRBJ1-1; D gene unclear. The germline gives CDR1 SGHRS, CDR2 YFSETQ. V lost 6 bases to trimming and J lost 3 bases, with 18 bases between them. This CDR3 region has 15 residues. The CDR3 spells CASMPLGWVDTEAFF. The CDR3 DNA sequence: TGCGCCAGCATGCCTCTAGGTTGGGTGGACACTGAAGCTTTCTTT.

This clone was picked up a small number of times. This chain uses TRBV27 with TRBJ2-3, with D perhaps TRBD2 (5 bases). The CDR3 contains 15 residues. Germline V lookup: CDR1 MNHEY, CDR2 SMNVEV (reference sequence). The germline V and J ends were trimmed by 5 bases and 3 bases, with 15 bases remaining between them. The CDR3 loop reads CASSTLASPTDTQYF. As DNA, the CDR3 is TGTGCCAGCAGTACGTTAGCGTCACCGACAGATACGCAGTATTTT.

V and J are TRBV19 and TRBJ1-5; D may be TRBD1 (5 bases). Trimming cost V 4 bases and J 6 bases, with 13 bases left between them. This CDR3 is built from 14 residues. In germline, CDR1 is LNHDA, CDR2 SQIVND (reference sequence). The CDR3: CASSNELDTQPQHF. The CDR3 nucleotides read TGTGCCAGTAGTAACGAGTTGGACACTCAGCCCCAGCATTTT. Full variable domain (remainder filled in from reference TRBV19 and TRBJ1-5): DGGITQSPKYLFRKEGQNVTLSCEQNLNHDAMYWYRQDPGQGLRLIYYSQIVNDFQKGDIAEGYSVSREKKESFPLTVTSAQKNPTAFYLCASSNELDTQPQHFGDGTRLSIL.

This clone was detected a few times. This rearrangement joins TRBV5-6 to TRBJ2-3; 8 nucleotides agree with TRBD2. The CDR3 is made up of 16 amino acids. CDR1 and CDR2 from the germline V gene are SGHDT and YYEEEE. The trim removed 3 bases at V and 2 bases at J, leaving 8 bases unmatched. As DNA, the CDR3 is TGTGCCAGCAGCTGGGGACTAGGATCCGACACAGATACGCAGTATTTT. This sequence encodes CASSWGLGSDTDTQYF.

V gene TRBV30 combines with J gene TRBJ1-2; D not certain. V was shortened by 5 bases and J by 4 bases, with 14 bases between the two germline ends. CDR3 length: 13 amino acids. Germline V CDR1 and CDR2: GTSNPN, SVGIG (reference sequence). The CDR3 DNA follows: TGTGCCTGGGTTCTCGACATCCGCTATGGCTACACCTTC. It codes for CAWVLDIRYGYTF.

The chain couples TRBV7-9 to TRBJ2-1; TRBD2 matches 9 bases. The V gene end was trimmed by 1 base and the J gene end by 9 bases; junction bases not matched to a gene: 4. The CDR3 length is 14 residues. Germline V lookup: CDR1 SEHNR, CDR2 FQNEAQ (reference sequence). CDR3 protein: CASSLDAGGVEQFF. CDR3 bases: TGTGCCAGCAGCTTAGATGCGGGAGGGGTTGAGCAGTTCTTC.

This clone was picked up a small number of times. This rearrangement joins TRBV28 to TRBJ2-7; tentative D call: TRBD2 (6 bases). Deletions cut 2 bases from V and 9 bases from J, with 8 bases between. Germline V gene lookup returns CDR1 MDHEN and CDR2 SYDVKM. This CDR3 contains 11 residues. The CDR3 region has the DNA TGTGCCAGCAGTTTACAGCGGGCGCAGTACTTC. It specifies CASSLQRAQYF.

The chain joins TRBV9 to TRBJ1-4; D is possibly TRBD1 (6 bases). The V gene lost 0 bases and the J gene lost 5 bases, with 8 bases spanning the gap. CDR1 and CDR2 from the germline V gene are SGDLS and YYNGEE. The CDR3 has 14 residues. CDR3 protein: CASSVGGLNEKLFF. The CDR3 bases are TGTGCCAGCAGCGTAGGGGGGCTCAATGAAAAACTGTTTTTT. Full variable domain (missing parts from reference TRBV9 and TRBJ1-4): DSGVTQTPKHLITATGQRVTLRCSPRSGDLSVYWYQQSLDQGLQFLIQYYNGEERAKGNILERFSAQQFPDLHSELNLSSLELGDSALYFCASSVGGLNEKLFFGSGTQLSVL.

The CDR3 spells CASTAGPGGNQPQHF. The CDR3 nucleotides are TGTGCCAGCACGGCGGGACCCGGGGGCAATCAGCCCCAGCATTTT. V gene TRBV2 combines with J gene TRBJ1-5; maybe TRBD1 (5 bases). Germline V gives CDR1 SNHLY, CDR2 FYNNEI. The CDR3 is made up of 15 amino acids. V was shortened by 7 bases and J by 2 bases, with 15 bases between the two germline ends.

V usage is TRBV6-5 and J usage is TRBJ2-1, with 9 bases matching TRBD2. The CDR3 spans 13 residues. Germline V lookup: CDR1 MNHEY, CDR2 SVGAGI. Trimming removed 6 bases from V and 12 bases from J; junction bases left unmatched: 9. The CDR3 loop is CASRPGLAFSQFF. The CDR3 bases are TGTGCCAGCAGACCGGGACTAGCCTTTTCGCAGTTCTTC.

The genes are TRBV4-2 and TRBJ2-2; possibly TRBD2 for D (5 bases). Germline CDR1 and CDR2: LGHNA and YNFKEQ. CDR3 length: 17 residues. The V end lost 0 bases, the J end lost 7 bases, and 18 bases lay between the germline ends. CDR3 coding DNA: TGTGCCAGCAGCCAAGACCTGTTGGCCCGAGGGATCGGGGAGCTGTTTTTT. This sequence encodes CASSQDLLARGIGELFF.

This chain links TRBV6-5 with TRBJ2-5; D perhaps matches TRBD1 (6 bases). The J call is uncertain, as TRBJ2-7 better fits the DNA end. Per the germline V gene, CDR1 is MNHEY and CDR2 is SVGAGI. This CDR3 has 16 residues. The CDR3 loop reads CASSYYPAKGAYEQYF. CDR3 coding DNA: TGTGCCAGCAGTTACTATCCCGCGAAGGGGGCCTACGAGCAGTACTTC.

The count of this clone is one. The V call is TRBV7-8, the J call TRBJ1-2; tentatively, D is TRBD1 (6 bases). This CDR3 is built from 11 residues. Germline CDR1 reads SGHVS; CDR2 reads FQNEAQ. With 7 bases removed from V and 7 bases from J, the gap between germline ends came to 10 bases. CDR3 sequence reads: CASTQGFGYTF. The CDR3, as DNA: TGTGCCAGCACCCAGGGGTTTGGCTACACCTTC.